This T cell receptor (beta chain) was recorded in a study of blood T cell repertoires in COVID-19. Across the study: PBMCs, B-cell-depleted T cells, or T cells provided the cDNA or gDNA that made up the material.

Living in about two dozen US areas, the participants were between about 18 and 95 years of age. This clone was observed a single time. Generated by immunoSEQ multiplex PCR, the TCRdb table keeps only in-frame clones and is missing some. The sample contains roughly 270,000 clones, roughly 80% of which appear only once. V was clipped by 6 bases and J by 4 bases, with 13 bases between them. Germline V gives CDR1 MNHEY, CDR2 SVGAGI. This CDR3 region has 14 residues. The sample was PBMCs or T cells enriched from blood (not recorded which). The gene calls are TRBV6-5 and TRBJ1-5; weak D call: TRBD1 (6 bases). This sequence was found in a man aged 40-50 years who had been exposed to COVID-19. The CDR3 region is CASRFRGPNQPQHF. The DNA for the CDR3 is TGTGCCAGCAGGTTCAGGGGCCCAAATCAGCCCCAGCATTTT.